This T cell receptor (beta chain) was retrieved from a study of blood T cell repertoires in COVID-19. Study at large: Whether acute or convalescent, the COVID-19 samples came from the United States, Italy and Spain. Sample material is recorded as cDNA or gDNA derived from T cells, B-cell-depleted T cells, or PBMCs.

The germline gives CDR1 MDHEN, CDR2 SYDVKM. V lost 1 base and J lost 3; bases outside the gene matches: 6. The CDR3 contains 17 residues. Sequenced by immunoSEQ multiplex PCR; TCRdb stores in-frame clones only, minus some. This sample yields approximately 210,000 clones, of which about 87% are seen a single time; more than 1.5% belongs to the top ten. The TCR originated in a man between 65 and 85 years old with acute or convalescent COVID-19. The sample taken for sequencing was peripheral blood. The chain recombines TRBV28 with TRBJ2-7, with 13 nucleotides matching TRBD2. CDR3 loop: CASSLFRTSGSRYEQYF. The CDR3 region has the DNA TGTGCCAGCAGTTTATTTCGGACTAGCGGGAGTCGCTACGAGCAGTACTTC. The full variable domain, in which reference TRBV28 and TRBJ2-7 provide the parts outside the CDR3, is DVKVTQSSRYLVKRTGEKVFLECVQDMDHENMFWYRQDPGLGLRLIYFSYDVKMKEKGDIPEGYSVSREKKERFSLILESASTNQTSMYLCASSLFRTSGSRYEQYFGPGTRLTVT.